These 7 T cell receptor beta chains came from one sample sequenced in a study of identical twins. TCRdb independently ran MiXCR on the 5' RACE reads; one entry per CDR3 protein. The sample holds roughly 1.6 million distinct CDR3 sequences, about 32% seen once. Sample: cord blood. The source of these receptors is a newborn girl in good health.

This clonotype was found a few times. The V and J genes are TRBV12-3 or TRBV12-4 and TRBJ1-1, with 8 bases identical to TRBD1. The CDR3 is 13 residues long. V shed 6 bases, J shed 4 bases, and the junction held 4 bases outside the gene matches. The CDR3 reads CASRDRESTEAFF. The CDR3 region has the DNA TGTGCCAGCAGGGACAGGGAAAGCACTGAAGCTTTCTTT.

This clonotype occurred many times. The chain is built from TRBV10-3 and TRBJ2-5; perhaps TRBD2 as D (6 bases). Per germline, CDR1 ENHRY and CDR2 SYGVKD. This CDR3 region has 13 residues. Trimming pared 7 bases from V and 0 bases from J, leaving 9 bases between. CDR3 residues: CAINRGNQETQYF. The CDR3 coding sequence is TGTGCCATCAATCGGGGGAACCAAGAGACCCAGTACTTC.

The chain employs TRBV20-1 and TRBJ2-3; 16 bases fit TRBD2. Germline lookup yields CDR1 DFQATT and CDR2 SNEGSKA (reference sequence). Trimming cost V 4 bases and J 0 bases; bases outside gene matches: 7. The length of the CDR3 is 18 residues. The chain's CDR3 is CSAIPGLAGGLSTDTQYF. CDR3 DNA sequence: TGCAGTGCTATCCCGGGACTAGCGGGGGGGCTTAGCACAGATACGCAGTATTTT.

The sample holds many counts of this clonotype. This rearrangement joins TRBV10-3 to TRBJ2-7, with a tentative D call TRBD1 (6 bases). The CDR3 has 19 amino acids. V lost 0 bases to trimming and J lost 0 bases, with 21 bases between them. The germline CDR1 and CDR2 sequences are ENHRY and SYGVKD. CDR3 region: CAISESSGRGILPSYEQYF. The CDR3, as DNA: TGTGCCATCAGTGAGTCGTCGGGAAGGGGGATCTTACCCTCCTACGAGCAGTACTTC.

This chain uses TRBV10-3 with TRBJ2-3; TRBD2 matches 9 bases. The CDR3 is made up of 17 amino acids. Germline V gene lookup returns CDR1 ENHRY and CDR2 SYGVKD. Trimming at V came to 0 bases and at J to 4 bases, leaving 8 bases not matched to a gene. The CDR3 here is CAISESGSGGYADTQYF. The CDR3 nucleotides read TGTGCCATCAGTGAGTCGGGTAGCGGGGGATACGCAGATACGCAGTATTTT.

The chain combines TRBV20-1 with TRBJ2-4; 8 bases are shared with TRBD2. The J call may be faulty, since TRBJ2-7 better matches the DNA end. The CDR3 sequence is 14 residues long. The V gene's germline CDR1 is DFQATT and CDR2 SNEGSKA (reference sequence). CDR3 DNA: TGCAGTTTTCACACCGGGACTAGAGCCTACGAGCAGTACTTC. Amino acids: CSFHTGTRAYEQYF.

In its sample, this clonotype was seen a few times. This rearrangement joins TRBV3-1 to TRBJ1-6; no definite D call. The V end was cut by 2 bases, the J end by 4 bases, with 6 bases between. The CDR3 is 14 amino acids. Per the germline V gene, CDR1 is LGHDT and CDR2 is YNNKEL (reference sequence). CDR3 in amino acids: CASSQRDYNSPLHF. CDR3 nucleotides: TGTGCCAGCAGCCAAAGGGATTATAATTCACCCCTCCACTTT.